This TCR beta chain was profiled in a study of neoadjuvant anti-PD-1 for oral cavity cancer. General study points: With three patients per group, TCR findings need larger cohorts.

On this clone itself: The antigen is not known.

Method: immunoSEQ multiplex PCR; TCRdb's copy keeps in-frame clones and lacks some. The repertoire holds 12,000 to 15,000 clones, with more than 65% as singletons. The CDR3 is made up of 11 amino acids. V was trimmed by 5 bases and J by 6 bases, leaving 9 bases between them. CDR1 and CDR2 (germline): SGHTS, YDEGEE. The chain couples TRBV5-8 to TRBJ2-7; D is uncertain. Source: PBMCs, taken before nivolumab (anti-PD-1) treatment. This TCR came from a person between 40 and 79 years old with oral cavity squamous cell carcinoma. In nucleotides, the CDR3 is TGTGCCAGCAGGACACTCGGCGAGCAGTACTTC. Translating gives CASRTLGEQYF.